What follows describes a single T cell receptor beta chain. Its target is unknown. From germline, CDR1 is SEHNR and CDR2 FQNEAQ (reference sequence). The CDR3 length is 15 residues. J gave up 7 bases and V 5 bases, and 11 bases lay outside the gene matches. This record belongs to a study of cytomegalovirus exposure and HLA in healthy donors. Notes on the study in general: CMV serostatus was the only immune exposure information that was available. The study listed roughly 160 cytomegalovirus-associated TCR beta chains.

PCR was performed using 60 Vbeta and 13 Jbeta primers. TCRdb's table, derived via immunoSEQ multiplex PCR, lists solely in-frame clones and lacks some. The table includes about 200,000 clones, around 80% detected once. This rearrangement joins TRBV7-9 to TRBJ1-1, with 9 bases aligning to TRBD1. The receptor was derived from a man aged 45-60 years in good health and CMV-seronegative. Sequencing used PBMCs. The CDR3 region is CASSGFRQGGFEAFF. In DNA, the CDR3 is TGTGCCAGCAGCGGATTCCGACAGGGGGGGTTTGAAGCTTTCTTT. Looking up the rest from reference TRBV7-9 and TRBJ1-1 gives the full variable domain: DTGVSQNPRHKITKRGQNVTFRCDPISEHNRLYWYRQTLGQGPEFLTYFQNEAQLEKSRLLSDRFSAERPKGSFSTLEIQRTEQGDSAMYLCASSGFRQGGFEAFFGQGTRLTVV.